Below, one T cell receptor beta chain is given with its context. The sample originates from a study of blood T cell repertoires in COVID-19. Libraries were prepared by immunoSEQ multiplex PCR; TCRdb keeps only in-frame clonotypes and omits some of them. The table includes 250,000 to 300,000 clones, 82% detected once. The junction had 6 bases not matched to a gene; V was cut back by 0 bases and J by 7 bases. The CDR3 sequence is 15 residues long. In germline, CDR1 is SGHRS, CDR2 YFSETQ. The TCR comes from a woman in her late teens or twenties with acute or convalescent COVID-19. The gene calls are TRBV5-1 and TRBJ2-1; 8 nucleotides line up with TRBD2. The material sequenced was peripheral blood. CDR3 coding DNA: TGCGCCAGCAGCTTGGAACTAGCGGAGTATAATGAGCAGTTCTTC. Translating it yields CASSLELAEYNEQFF.